The rows below give T cell receptor beta chains drawn from one sample of a study of blood T cell repertoires in COVID-19. The assay was immunoSEQ multiplex PCR, and TCRdb's table has in-frame clones only and misses some. The sample includes about 80,000 clones, around 90% seen only once; the top ten take 6.5% to 8.5%. Sequences were obtained from peripheral blood. The receptors here all came from a man younger than 40 with acute or convalescent COVID-19. Each CDR3 is given with its conserved first and last residue. A D gene is named only where the DNA matches it firmly. Where a row states a size, it is once, few, many or the class of an expanded clone; other rows omit it.

j_call d_call clone_size v_call cdr3_aa cdr3_nt
TRBJ2-3 - - TRBV7-3 CASSSGSDTQYF TGTGCCAGCAGCTCCGGGAGCGATACGCAGTATTTT
TRBJ2-3 TRBD2 - TRBV3-1/TRBV3-2 CASSHGTSGRVQYF TGTGCCAGCAGCCACGGGACTAGCGGGAGGGTGCAGTATTTT
TRBJ1-3 - - TRBV9 CASSGRLEGRSSGNTIYF TGTGCCAGCAGCGGTCGCTTGGAGGGAAGAAGCTCTGGAAACACCATATATTTT
TRBJ1-3 TRBD1 few TRBV28 CASSRDRVLRNTIYF TGTGCCAGCAGCCGGGACAGGGTGCTAAGAAACACCATATATTTT
TRBJ1-1 TRBD1 - TRBV29-1 CSVEDTGTAGAFF TGCAGCGTTGAAGACACCGGGACAGCGGGAGCTTTCTTT
TRBJ2-5 TRBD2 - TRBV30 CAWSVLTSGIQETQYF TGTGCCTGGAGTGTACTAACTAGCGGAATACAAGAGACCCAGTACTTC
TRBJ1-4 - - TRBV11-3 CASSFAHVAPTGKLFF TGTGCCAGCAGCTTCGCGCACGTAGCCCCGACGGGAAAACTGTTTTTT
TRBJ1-6 TRBD1 - TRBV6-6 CASNRGQDINNSPLHF TGTGCCAGCAACAGGGGACAGGACATCAATAATTCACCCCTCCACTTT
TRBJ2-1 TRBD2 - TRBV7-8 CASSSPGTSGSDEQFF TGTGCCAGCAGCTCCCCCGGGACTAGCGGGAGTGATGAGCAGTTCTTC
TRBJ2-5 TRBD1 - TRBV5-1 CASRSGTGRRGTQYF TGCGCCAGCAGATCCGGGACAGGGAGGCGTGGGACCCAGTACTTC
TRBJ1-2 - - TRBV28 CASRSTHYGYTF TGTGCCAGCAGGTCGACTCACTATGGCTACACCTTC
TRBJ1-5 TRBD1 - TRBV6-5 CASSYSGTGDQPQHF TGTGCCAGCAGTTACTCAGGGACAGGGGATCAGCCCCAGCATTTT
TRBJ2-1 - - TRBV7-3 CASSQTSLNEQFF TGTGCCAGCAGCCAGACAAGCCTCAATGAGCAGTTCTTC
TRBJ2-2 - - TRBV28 CASRPQGTGELFF TGTGCCAGCAGGCCCCAGGGCACCGGGGAGCTGTTTTTT